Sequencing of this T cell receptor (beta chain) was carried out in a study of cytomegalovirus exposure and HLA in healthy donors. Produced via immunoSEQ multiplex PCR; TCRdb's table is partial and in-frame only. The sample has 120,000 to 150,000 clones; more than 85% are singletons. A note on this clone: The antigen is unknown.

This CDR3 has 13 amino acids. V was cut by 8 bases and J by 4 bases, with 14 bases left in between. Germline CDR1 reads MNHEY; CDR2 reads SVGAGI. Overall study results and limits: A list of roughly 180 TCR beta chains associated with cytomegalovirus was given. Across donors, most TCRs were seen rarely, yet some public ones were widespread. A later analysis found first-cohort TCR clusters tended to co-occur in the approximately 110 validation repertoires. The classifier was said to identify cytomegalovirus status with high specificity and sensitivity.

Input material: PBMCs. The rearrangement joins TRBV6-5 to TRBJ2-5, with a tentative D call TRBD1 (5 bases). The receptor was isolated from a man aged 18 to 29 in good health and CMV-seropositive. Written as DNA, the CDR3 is TGTGCCAGCCGACAGAGTAATTTAGAGACCCAGTACTTC. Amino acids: CASRQSNLETQYF.